This TCR beta chain is from a study of prognosis after radiotherapy for stage I lung cancer. Looking at the study overall: Roughly 7 of the patients had squamous cell carcinoma tumors, while about a dozen had adenocarcinoma tumors. Study-wide results and caveats: Tumor-specific status of the expanded TCR clones was not determined in the analysis.

At least ten counts were recorded for this clonotype. As yet, its antigen is unknown. The TCR beta CDR3 region was amplified from genomic DNA, with two rounds of multiplex PCR being used for the amplification. Primers targeting each individual TRBV and TRBJ gene were applied in first-round PCR. One entry per CDR3 protein, called by TCRdb with MiXCR from the multiplex PCR reads. Of more than 13,000 distinct CDR3 sequences listed, less than 35% were seen once; the top ten hold about an eighth. The patients, who had no history of other malignancies and had received no prior chemotherapy or radiotherapy, were all found to be node-negative on CT and PET/CT. The germline V gene has CDR1 LGHDT and CDR2 YNNKEL (reference sequence). CDR3 length: 15 residues. V shed 6 bases, J shed 5 bases, and the junction held 12 bases outside the gene matches.

Source: PBMCs, taken before or after stereotactic body radiation therapy (not recorded which). The source is a donor aged 50 or older with non-small cell lung cancer. V and J are TRBV3-1 and TRBJ2-5; the match to TRBD2 covers 7 bases. CDR3 sequence: CASSPRTRGVETQYF. In nucleotides, the CDR3 is TGTGCCAGCAGTCCTCGGACCCGGGGGGTGGAGACCCAGTACTTC.